This paragraph reports one TCR beta chain. Its antigen is currently unknown. V dropped 3 bases and J dropped 5 bases, with 10 bases sitting between them. The CDR3 consists of 13 residues. Germline CDR1 and CDR2: LNHDA and SQIVND (reference sequence). Sequenced by immunoSEQ multiplex PCR; TCRdb stores in-frame clones only, minus some. Here the sample spans millions of clones, approximately 93% being singletons. This entry belongs to a study of shared clonotypes between healthy human individuals. General observations from the study: The expectation was that sequencing depth would affect clonotype sharing among donors.

This clonotype originated in a man aged 18 to 29 in good health. Some clones in this sample may be carry-over from other donors' samples. Input material: naive CD4+ T cells from PBMCs. Subset denoted: CD45RA+ positively selected. The J gene is TRBJ1-1, the V gene TRBV19; no clear D gene. The CDR3 is CASSIKGLTEAFF. CDR3 DNA: TGTGCCAGTAGTATTAAGGGCTTGACTGAAGCTTTCTTT.